The present TCR beta chain was sequenced within a study of blood T cell repertoires in COVID-19. Study-wide background: There were acute and convalescent COVID-19 samples, and they came from the United States, Italy and Spain. The analysed material was cDNA or gDNA that came from T cells, B-cell-depleted T cells, or PBMCs.

The CDR3 spans 17 residues. With 6 bases clipped from V and 9 bases from J, the junction kept 17 bases outside the gene matches. The germline CDR1 and CDR2 sequences are LNHDA and SQIVND (reference sequence). Per the original data handling: Nucleated cell number was recorded as an estimate derived from reference gene primer amplification. Profiling relied on immunoSEQ multiplex PCR, and the TCRdb table lists in-frame clones only, not all of them. Clone size and the V and J calls come from that table; the DNA yielded D and trimming. The sample contains a few hundred thousand clones, less than 90% of which appear only once.

The source material was peripheral blood. The rearrangement joins TRBV19 to TRBJ1-5, with 10 bases matching TRBD1. This clonotype was obtained from a woman aged 40 to 50 who had recovered from COVID-19. The CDR3, as DNA: TGTGCCAGTAGATCTTCCTCCAGGACAGGGGGAGGTTGGCCCCAGCATTTT. It codes for CASRSSSRTGGGWPQHF.